These 8 T cell receptor beta chains came from one sample sequenced in a study of blood T cell repertoires in COVID-19. Data came from immunoSEQ multiplex PCR; TCRdb stores just in-frame clones and leaves some out. Here the sample spans roughly 73,000 clones, around three quarters being singletons. Input material: peripheral blood. The receptors here all came from a human donor in a cohort sampled during active COVID-19.

The V call is TRBV6-1, the J call TRBJ2-1, with 10 nucleotides matching TRBD2. The CDR3 sequence is 13 residues long. Trimming cost V 3 bases and J 9 bases; bases outside gene matches: 2. Germline V lookup: CDR1 MNHNS, CDR2 SASEGT. The CDR3 DNA reads as TGTGCCAGCAGTGAGCTAGCGGGAGTTGAGCAGTTCTTC. It specifies CASSELAGVEQFF.

The rearrangement joins TRBV3-1 (or the pseudogene TRBV3-2) to TRBJ2-5; D gene ambiguous. The CDR3 contains 13 residues. The V gene's germline CDR1 is LGHDT and CDR2 YNNKEL (reference sequence). V gave up 2 bases and J gave up 7 bases, with 11 bases separating them. The CDR3 protein is CASSQNRRVTQYF. CDR3 coding DNA: TGTGCCAGCAGCCAAAATCGCCGGGTGACCCAGTACTTC.

This chain links TRBV6-5 with TRBJ1-2; D not resolved. V gave up 7 bases and J gave up 4 bases, with 19 bases separating them. The length of the CDR3 is 15 residues. Germline V lookup: CDR1 MNHEY, CDR2 SVGAGI. CDR3 coding DNA: TGTGCCAGCACCCGTTCGGGTTTGTCCCTCTATGGCTACACCTTC. Translating gives CASTRSGLSLYGYTF.

This clone was counted once. The V gene is TRBV5-1, the J gene TRBJ1-1; D is uncertain. Germline V gene sequence: CDR1 SGHRS, CDR2 YFSETQ. The CDR3 is 13 amino acids. V lost 0 bases, J lost 9 bases, and 12 bases lay in between. CDR3 in DNA: TGCGCCAGCAGCTTGGCGGGTACACTGAAAGCTTTCTTT. It codes for CASSLAGTLKAFF.

The CDR3 sequence is CASSPQGFSYNEQFF. CDR3 in DNA: TGTGCCAGCAGCCCACAGGGCTTCTCCTACAATGAGCAGTTCTTC. The chain recombines TRBV6-2 or TRBV6-3 with TRBJ2-1, with D perhaps TRBD1 (6 bases). CDR3 size: 15 residues. V was cut by 6 bases and J by 0 bases, with 12 bases left in between. Germline CDR1 and CDR2: MNHEY and SVGEGT.

The chain is built from TRBV7-8 and TRBJ1-2, with 9 bases lining up with TRBD1. Germline V gene data show CDR1 as SGHVS and CDR2 as FQNEAQ. Trimming removed 5 bases from V and 8 bases from J; junction bases left unmatched: 6. The CDR3 is made up of 13 amino acids. The CDR3 spells CASSVQGATGYTF. CDR3 bases: TGTGCCAGCAGCGTACAGGGGGCAACCGGCTACACCTTC. Full variable domain (missing parts from reference TRBV7-8 and TRBJ1-2): GAGVSQSPRYKVAKRGQDVALRCDPISGHVSLFWYQQALGQGPEFLTYFQNEAQLDKSGLPSDRFFAERPEGSVSTLKIQRTQQEDSAVYLCASSVQGATGYTFGSGTRLTVV.

The chain employs TRBV5-1 and TRBJ1-5; unclear D gene. The V gene lost 1 base and the J gene lost 2 bases, with 4 bases spanning the gap. Germline lookup yields CDR1 SGHRS and CDR2 YFSETQ. The CDR3 has 13 residues. CDR3 sequence reads: CASSLSGNQPQHF. The CDR3 region has the DNA TGCGCCAGCAGCTTGTCGGGCAATCAGCCCCAGCATTTT.

The chain recombines TRBV15 with TRBJ2-7; D might be TRBD2 (6 bases). Germline V gene lookup returns CDR1 LNHNV and CDR2 YYDKDF (reference sequence). The CDR3 has 13 residues. V was shortened by 8 bases and J by 4 bases, with 15 bases between the two germline ends. The CDR3 DNA reads TGTGCCACCGGCGGGACCATAGGGTACGAGCAGTACTTC. As protein: CATGGTIGYEQYF.